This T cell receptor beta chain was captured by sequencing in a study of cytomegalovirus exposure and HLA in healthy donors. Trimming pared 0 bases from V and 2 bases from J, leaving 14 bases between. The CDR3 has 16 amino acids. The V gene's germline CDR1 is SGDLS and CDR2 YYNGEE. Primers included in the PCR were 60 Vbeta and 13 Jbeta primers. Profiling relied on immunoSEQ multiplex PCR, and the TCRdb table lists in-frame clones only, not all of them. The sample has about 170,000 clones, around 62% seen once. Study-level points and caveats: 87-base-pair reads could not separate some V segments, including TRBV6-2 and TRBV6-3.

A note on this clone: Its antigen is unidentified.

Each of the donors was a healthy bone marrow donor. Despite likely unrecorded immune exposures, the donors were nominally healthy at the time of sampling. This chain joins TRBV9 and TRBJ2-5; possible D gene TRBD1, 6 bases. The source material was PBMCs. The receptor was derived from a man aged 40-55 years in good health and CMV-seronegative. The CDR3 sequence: CASSVAGTPLQETQYF. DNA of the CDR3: TGTGCCAGCAGCGTAGCCGGGACACCCCTACAAGAGACCCAGTACTTC.